This T cell receptor (beta chain) was recorded in a study of cytomegalovirus exposure and HLA in healthy donors. Findings and limits, study-wide: An ancestry cluster, one associated with Asian ancestry, reportedly showed fewer N-insertions than the approximately 670-donor mean in a later analysis. Donor immune exposure was known only as CMV serostatus. TCR beta sequences reportedly predicted the HLA-A and HLA-B alleles of most subjects accurately. A missense variant in DCLRE1C was later tied to TCR beta V- and J-gene trimming.

With 3 bases removed from V and 2 bases from J, the gap between germline ends came to 11 bases. Germline V gene sequence: CDR1 SGHTA, CDR2 FQGNSA. The CDR3 runs 14 residues. About this clone: Antigen specificity is unknown.

It was with 60 Vbeta and 13 Jbeta primers that the PCR ran. Assay used: immunoSEQ multiplex PCR; TCRdb lists only in-frame clones, some missing. The data contain about 250,000 clones, nearly 95% of them singletons. This sequence joins TRBV7-2 and TRBJ2-7; no firm D call. The sample consisted of PBMCs. The clonotype comes from a girl aged 2-10 years in good health and CMV-seronegative. CDR3 DNA: TGTGCCAGCAGCTTGGTAATAGCCCCCTACGAGCAGTACTTC. Translated, it gives CASSLVIAPYEQYF.